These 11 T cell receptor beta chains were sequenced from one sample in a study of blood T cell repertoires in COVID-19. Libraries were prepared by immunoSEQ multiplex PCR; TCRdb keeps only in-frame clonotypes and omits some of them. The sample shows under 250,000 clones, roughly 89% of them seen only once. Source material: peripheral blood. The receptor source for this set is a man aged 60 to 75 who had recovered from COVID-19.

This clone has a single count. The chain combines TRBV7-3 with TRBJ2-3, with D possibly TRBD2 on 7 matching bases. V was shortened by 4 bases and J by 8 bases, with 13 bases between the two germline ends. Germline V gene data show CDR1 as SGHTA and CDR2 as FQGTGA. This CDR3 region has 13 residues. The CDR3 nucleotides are TGTGCCAGCAGCTCCGCGGGGGCGACTACGCAGTATTTT. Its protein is CASSSAGATTQYF.

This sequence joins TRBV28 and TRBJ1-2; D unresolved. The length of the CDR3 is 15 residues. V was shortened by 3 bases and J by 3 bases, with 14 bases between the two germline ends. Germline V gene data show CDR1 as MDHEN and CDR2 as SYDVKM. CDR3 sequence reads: CASSLPRAGDYGYTF. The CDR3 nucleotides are TGTGCCAGCAGTTTGCCGAGGGCTGGTGACTATGGCTACACCTTC.

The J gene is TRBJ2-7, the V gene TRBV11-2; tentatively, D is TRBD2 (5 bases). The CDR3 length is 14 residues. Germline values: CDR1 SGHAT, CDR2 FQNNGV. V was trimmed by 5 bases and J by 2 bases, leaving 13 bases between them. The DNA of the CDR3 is TGTGCCAGCAGCCCTAGTCAACTAGCCTACGAGCAGTACTTC. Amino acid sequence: CASSPSQLAYEQYF.

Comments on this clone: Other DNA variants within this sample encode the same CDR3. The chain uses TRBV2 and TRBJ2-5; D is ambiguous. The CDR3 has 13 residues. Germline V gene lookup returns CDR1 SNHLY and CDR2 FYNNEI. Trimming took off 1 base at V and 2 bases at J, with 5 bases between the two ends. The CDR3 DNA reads TGTGCCAGCAGTGAAGGACAACAAGAGACCCAGTACTTC. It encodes CASSEGQQETQYF.

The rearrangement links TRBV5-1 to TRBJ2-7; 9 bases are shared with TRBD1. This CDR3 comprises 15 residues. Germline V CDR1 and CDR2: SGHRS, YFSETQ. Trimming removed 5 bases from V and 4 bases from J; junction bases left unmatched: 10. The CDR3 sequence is CASRGGQGTLYEQYF. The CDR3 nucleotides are TGCGCCAGCAGGGGAGGACAGGGGACTTTATACGAGCAGTACTTC.

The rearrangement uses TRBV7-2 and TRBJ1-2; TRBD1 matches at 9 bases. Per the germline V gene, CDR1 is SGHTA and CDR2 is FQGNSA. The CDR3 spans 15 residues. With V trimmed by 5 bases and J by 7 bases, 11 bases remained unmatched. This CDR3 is CASSPGDRELAGYTF. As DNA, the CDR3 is TGTGCCAGCAGCCCGGGGGACAGGGAATTAGCTGGCTACACCTTC.

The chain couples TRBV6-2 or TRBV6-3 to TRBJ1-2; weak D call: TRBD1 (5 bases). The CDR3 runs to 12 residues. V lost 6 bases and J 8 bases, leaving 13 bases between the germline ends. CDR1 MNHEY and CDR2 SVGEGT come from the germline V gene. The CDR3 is CASSDAGIGYTF. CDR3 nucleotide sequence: TGTGCCAGCAGCGATGCAGGGATAGGCTACACCTTC.

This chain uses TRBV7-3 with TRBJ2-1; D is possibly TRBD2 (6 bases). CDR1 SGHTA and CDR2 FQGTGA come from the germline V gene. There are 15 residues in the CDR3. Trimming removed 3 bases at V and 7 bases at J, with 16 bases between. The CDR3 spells CASSFGMASANEQFF. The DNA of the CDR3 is TGTGCCAGCAGCTTTGGGATGGCTAGCGCGAATGAGCAGTTCTTC.

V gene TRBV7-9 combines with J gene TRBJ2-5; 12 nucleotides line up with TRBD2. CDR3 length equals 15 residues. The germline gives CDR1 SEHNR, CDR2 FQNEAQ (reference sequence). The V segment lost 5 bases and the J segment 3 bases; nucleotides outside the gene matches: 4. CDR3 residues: CASSRRTSGKETQYF. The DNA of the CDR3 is TGTGCCAGCAGCCGCAGGACTAGCGGGAAAGAGACCCAGTACTTC.

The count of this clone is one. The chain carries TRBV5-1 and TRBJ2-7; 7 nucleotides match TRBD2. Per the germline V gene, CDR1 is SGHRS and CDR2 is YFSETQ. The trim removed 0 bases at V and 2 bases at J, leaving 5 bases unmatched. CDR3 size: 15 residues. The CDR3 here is CASSLDSGTTYEQYF. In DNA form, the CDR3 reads TGCGCCAGCAGCTTGGATTCAGGGACTACCTACGAGCAGTACTTC.

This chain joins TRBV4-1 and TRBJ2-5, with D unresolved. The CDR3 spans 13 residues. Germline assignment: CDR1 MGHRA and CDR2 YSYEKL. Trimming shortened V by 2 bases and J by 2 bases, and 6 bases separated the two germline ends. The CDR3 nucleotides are TGCGCCAGCAGCCAATGGCGGCAAGAGACCCAGTACTTC. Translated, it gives CASSQWRQETQYF.